This entry describes one TCR beta chain. The antigen remains unidentified. CDR1 MGHRA and CDR2 YSYEKL come from the germline V gene. V was clipped by 2 bases and J by 4 bases; unmatched bases: 1. The CDR3 contains 14 residues. The repertoire was sequenced with immunoSEQ multiplex PCR; TCRdb's copy has only in-frame clones and lacks some. The table has about 250,000 clones, approximately 84% seen once; the top ten hold about 12%. These data are taken from a study of cytomegalovirus exposure and HLA in healthy donors. The donors were part of the validation cohort of 120 subjects. That cohort was separate from the first cohort, which comprised 700 or so subjects. Study-wide points: In the 120 validation repertoires, roughly 94% of cluster scores exceeded 0, per a later analysis. The classifier was said to identify cytomegalovirus status with high specificity and sensitivity.

This receptor was identified in a man between 18 and 29 years old in good health and CMV-seropositive. This chain links TRBV4-1 with TRBJ1-5; TRBD1 aligns across 8 bases. The sample comprised PBMCs. CDR3 loop: CASSQRTGNQPQHF. In DNA form, the CDR3 reads TGCGCCAGCAGCCAAAGGACAGGGAATCAGCCCCAGCATTTT.